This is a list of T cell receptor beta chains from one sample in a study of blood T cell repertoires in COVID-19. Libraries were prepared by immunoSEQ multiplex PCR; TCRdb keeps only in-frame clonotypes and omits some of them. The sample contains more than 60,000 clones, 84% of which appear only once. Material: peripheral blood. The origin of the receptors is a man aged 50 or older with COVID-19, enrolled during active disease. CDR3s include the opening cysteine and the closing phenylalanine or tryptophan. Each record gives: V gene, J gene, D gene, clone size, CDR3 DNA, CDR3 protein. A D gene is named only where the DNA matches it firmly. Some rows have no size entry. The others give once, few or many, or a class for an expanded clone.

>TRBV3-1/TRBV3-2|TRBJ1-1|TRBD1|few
TGTGCCAGCAGCCAAGATCCAGGGGGAAACACTGAAGCTTTCTTT
CASSQDPGGNTEAFF
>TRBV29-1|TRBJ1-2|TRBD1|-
TGCAGCGTTGCCTGGACAGGGAACGGCTACACCTTC
CSVAWTGNGYTF
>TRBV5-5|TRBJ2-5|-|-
TGTGCCAGCAGCCCCTCCGGGGGATTCAACCAAGAGACCCAGTACTTC
CASSPSGGFNQETQYF
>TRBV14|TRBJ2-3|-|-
TGTGCCAGCAGCCAAGTTGGAGGGAGCACAGATACGCAGTATTTT
CASSQVGGSTDTQYF
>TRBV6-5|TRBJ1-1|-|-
TGTGCCAGCAGACCCGGACAGACCAATGAAGCTTTCTTT
CASRPGQTNEAFF
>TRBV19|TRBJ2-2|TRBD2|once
TGTGCCAGTAGTACGACTAGCGGGGGGAGCACCGGGGAGCTGTTTTTT
CASSTTSGGSTGELFF
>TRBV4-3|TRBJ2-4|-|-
TGCGCCAGCAGCCAAGACGCGGCAGGACTTAATGGCAAAAACATTCAGTACTTC
CASSQDAAGLNGKNIQYF
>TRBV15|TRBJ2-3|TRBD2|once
TGTGCCACCAGCAGAGATCTAGCGGCTAGCACAGATACGCAGTATTTT
CATSRDLAASTDTQYF
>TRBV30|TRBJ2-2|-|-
TGTGCCTGGAGGTACAGGGCCGGGGAGCTGTTTTTT
CAWRYRAGELFF
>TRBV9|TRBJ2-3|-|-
TGTGCCAGCAGTGGGGGGGCCGGAACAGATACGCAGTATTTT
CASSGGAGTDTQYF
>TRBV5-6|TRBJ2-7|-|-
TGTGCCAGCAGCTTCATGTCCTACGAGCAGTACTTC
CASSFMSYEQYF
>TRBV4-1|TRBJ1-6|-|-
TGCGCCAGCAGCCAAGAGGATGGAGGGTTTAATTCACCCCTCCACTTT
CASSQEDGGFNSPLHF
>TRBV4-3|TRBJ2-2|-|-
TGCGCCAGCAGCCACCGGGGATCCACCGGGGAGCTGTTTTTT
CASSHRGSTGELFF
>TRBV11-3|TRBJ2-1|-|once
TGTGCCAGCAGCCCAACAGGGAGCTCCTACAATGAGCAGTTCTTC
CASSPTGSSYNEQFF
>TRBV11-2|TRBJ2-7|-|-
TGTGCCAGCAGCTTACGAGGGGGCTACGAGCAGTACTTC
CASSLRGGYEQYF
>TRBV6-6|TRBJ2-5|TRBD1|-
TGTGCCAGCAGCCCTTGGACAGGAGCTTTACAAGAGACCCAGTACTTC
CASSPWTGALQETQYF
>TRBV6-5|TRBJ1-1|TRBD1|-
TGTGCCTCTCAGGACAGGGCCAACACTGAAGCTTTCTTT
CASQDRANTEAFF
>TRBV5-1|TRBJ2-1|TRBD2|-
TGCGCCAGCCTCCGCGGGGGTAATTACAATGAGCAGTTCTTC
CASLRGGNYNEQFF
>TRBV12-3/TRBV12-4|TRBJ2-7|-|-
TGTGCCAGCAGTTTCAGAGGCTCCTACGAGCAGTACTTC
CASSFRGSYEQYF
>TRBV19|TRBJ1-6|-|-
TGTGCCAGTAGTATCGACATTGGTTCACCCCTCCACTTT
CASSIDIGSPLHF
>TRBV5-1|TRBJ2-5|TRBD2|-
TGCGCCAGCAGCCCACTAGCGGGGGGGCCAGGGGAGACCCAGTACTTC
CASSPLAGGPGETQYF
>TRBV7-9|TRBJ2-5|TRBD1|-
TGTGCCAGCAGTTTTATCGAGCCAGGGGGTTGGGAGACCCAGTACTTC
CASSFIEPGGWETQYF